The entry below describes one T cell receptor (beta chain). Antigen specificity is unknown. The limits of the CDR3 on the DNA are not certain, so only TCRdb's listed CDR3 is given. Per the germline V gene, CDR1 is SGHRS and CDR2 is YFSETQ. A total of 16 residues make up the CDR3, ends included. Time point described: pre-treatment baseline. Patients had no prior systemic cancer treatment, immunosuppressants or other active cancers. These data belong to a study of blood T cell dynamics during melanoma immunotherapy. The wider study: Patients with metastatic melanoma got pembrolizumab or nivolumab-ipilimumab as first-line care. Study-wide results and caveats: PBMC repertoires of eventual disease-control patients split at W3 into clonality or diversity gains.

Every bulk PBMC sample received the same 350 ng of DNA. Profiled with immunoSEQ multiplex PCR; TCRdb holds only in-frame clones, not every one. The sample includes roughly 16,000 clones, roughly 84% seen only once; the top ten take roughly 7.5%. Specimen: blood, collected from a patient treated with checkpoint blockade. The rearrangement joins TRBV5-1 to TRBJ2-5; TRBD2 is the table's D call and was not checked against the DNA. This TCR was sampled from a human donor with melanoma. The chain's CDR3 is CASSSSGGSVRETQYF.